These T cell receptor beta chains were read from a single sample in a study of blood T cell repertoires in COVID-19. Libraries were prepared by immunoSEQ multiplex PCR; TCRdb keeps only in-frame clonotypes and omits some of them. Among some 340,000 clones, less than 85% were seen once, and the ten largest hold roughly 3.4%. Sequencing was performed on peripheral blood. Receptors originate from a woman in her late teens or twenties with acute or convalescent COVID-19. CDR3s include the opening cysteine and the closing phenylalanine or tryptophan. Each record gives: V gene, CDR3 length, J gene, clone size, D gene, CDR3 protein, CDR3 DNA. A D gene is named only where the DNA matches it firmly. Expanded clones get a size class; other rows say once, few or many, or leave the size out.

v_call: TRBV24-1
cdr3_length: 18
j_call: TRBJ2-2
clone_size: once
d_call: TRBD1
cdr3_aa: CATSDPAPGQGNTGELFF
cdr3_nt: TGTGCCACCAGCGACCCCGCACCGGGACAGGGGAACACCGGGGAGCTGTTTTTT

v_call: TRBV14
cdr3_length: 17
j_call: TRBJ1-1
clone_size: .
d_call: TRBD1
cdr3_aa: CASSARPQGAGLNEAFF
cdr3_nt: TGTGCCAGCAGCGCTCGACCCCAGGGGGCAGGGTTGAATGAAGCTTTCTTT

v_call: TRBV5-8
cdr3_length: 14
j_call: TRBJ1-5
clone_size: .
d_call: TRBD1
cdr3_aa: CASWTGESNQPQHF
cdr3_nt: TGTGCCAGCTGGACAGGGGAAAGCAATCAGCCCCAGCATTTT

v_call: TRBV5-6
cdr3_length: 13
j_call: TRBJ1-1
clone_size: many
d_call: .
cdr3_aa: CASSFDRVTEAFF
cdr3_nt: TGTGCCAGCAGCTTTGACCGGGTTACTGAAGCTTTCTTT

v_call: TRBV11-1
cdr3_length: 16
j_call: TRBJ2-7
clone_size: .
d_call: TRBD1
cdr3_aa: CASSQETGTGGNEQYF
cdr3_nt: TGTGCCAGCAGCCAGGAAACCGGGACAGGGGGCAACGAGCAGTACTTC

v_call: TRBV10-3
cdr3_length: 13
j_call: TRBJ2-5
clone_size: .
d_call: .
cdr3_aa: CAISAPGSETQYF
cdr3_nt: TGTGCCATCAGTGCCCCAGGGTCGGAGACCCAGTACTTC

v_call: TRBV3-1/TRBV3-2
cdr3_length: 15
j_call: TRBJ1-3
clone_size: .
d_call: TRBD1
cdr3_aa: CASSRDRDSGNTIYF
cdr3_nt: TGTGCCAGCAGCCGAGACAGGGACTCTGGAAACACCATATATTTT

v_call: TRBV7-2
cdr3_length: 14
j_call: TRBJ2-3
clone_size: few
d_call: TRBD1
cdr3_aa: CASSTRRGPDTQYF
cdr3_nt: TGTGCCAGCAGCACCCGCAGGGGGCCAGATACGCAGTATTTT

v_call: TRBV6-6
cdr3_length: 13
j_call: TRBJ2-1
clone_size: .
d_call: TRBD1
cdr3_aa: CASSPDRVNEQFF
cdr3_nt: TGTGCCAGCAGTCCGGACAGGGTTAATGAGCAGTTCTTC

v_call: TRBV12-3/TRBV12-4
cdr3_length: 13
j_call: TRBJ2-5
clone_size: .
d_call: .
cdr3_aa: CASSLRLQETQYF
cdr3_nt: TGTGCCAGCAGTTTGAGATTACAAGAGACCCAGTACTTC

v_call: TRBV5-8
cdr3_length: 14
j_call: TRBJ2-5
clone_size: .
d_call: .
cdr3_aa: CASSLEVAGQTQYF
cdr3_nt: TGTGCCAGCAGCTTGGAAGTCGCAGGGCAGACCCAGTACTTC

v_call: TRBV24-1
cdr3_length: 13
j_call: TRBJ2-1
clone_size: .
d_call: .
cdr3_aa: CATSELASNEQFF
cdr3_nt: TGTGCCACCAGTGAATTAGCGTCCAATGAGCAGTTCTTC

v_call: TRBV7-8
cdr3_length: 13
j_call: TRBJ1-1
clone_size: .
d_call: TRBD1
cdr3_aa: CASSLGTGTEAFF
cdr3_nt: TGTGCCAGCAGCTTAGGGACAGGCACTGAAGCTTTCTTT

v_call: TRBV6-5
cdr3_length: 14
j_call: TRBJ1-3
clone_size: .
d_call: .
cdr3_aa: CAIGEGPSGNTIYF
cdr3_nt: TGTGCCATCGGAGAGGGCCCCTCTGGAAACACCATATATTTT

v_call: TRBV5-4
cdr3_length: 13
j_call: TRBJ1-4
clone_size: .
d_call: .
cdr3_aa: CASSVGLEEKLFF
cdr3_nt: TGTGCCAGCAGCGTGGGACTTGAAGAAAAACTGTTTTTT

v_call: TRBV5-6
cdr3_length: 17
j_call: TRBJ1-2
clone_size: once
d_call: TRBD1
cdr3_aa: CASRSTGGKRNVYGYTF
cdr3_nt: TGTGCCAGCAGATCGACAGGGGGCAAAAGGAATGTGTATGGCTACACCTTC

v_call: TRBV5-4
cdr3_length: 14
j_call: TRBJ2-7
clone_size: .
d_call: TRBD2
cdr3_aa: CASRKGTSASEQYF
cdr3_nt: TGTGCCAGCAGGAAGGGGACTAGCGCGAGCGAGCAGTACTTC

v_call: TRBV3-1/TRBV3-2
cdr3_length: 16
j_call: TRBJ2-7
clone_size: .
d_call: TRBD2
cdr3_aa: CASSPTSVAGVDEQYF
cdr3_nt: TGTGCCAGCAGCCCCACCTCGGTGGCGGGAGTTGATGAGCAGTACTTC

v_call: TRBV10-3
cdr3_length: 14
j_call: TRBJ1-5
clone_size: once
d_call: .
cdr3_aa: CAIRAAGGGQPQHF
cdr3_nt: TGTGCCATTCGAGCCGCTGGCGGCGGGCAGCCCCAGCATTTT

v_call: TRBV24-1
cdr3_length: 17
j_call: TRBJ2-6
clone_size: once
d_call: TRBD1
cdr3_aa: CATSARQGASGANVLTF
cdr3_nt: TGTGCCACCAGTGCTAGACAGGGGGCTTCGGGGGCCAACGTCCTGACTTTC

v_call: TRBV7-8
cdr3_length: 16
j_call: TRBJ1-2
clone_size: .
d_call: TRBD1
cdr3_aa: CASSLAVYRDRVVRAF
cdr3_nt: TGTGCCAGCAGCTTAGCCGTATACCGGGACAGGGTTGTCCGAGCCTTC

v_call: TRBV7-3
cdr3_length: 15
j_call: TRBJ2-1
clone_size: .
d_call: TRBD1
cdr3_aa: CASSPYGTGDNEQFF
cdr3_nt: TGTGCCAGCAGCCCGTACGGGACAGGGGACAATGAGCAGTTCTTC

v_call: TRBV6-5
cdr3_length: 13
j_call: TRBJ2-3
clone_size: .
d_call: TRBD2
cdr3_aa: CASFTSGTDTQYF
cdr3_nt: TGTGCCAGCTTCACTAGCGGGACAGATACGCAGTATTTT

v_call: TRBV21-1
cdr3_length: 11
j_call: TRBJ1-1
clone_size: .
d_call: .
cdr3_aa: CASSRGSEAFF
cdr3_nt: TGTGCCAGCAGCAGAGGCTCTGAAGCTTTCTTT

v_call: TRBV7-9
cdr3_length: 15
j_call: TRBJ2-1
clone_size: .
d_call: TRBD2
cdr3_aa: CASTFLAGVRNEQFF
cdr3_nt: TGTGCCAGCACCTTTCTAGCGGGGGTTCGCAATGAGCAGTTCTTC

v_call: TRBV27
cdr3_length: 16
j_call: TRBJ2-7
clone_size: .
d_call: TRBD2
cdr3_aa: CASSLFGGTSAYEQYF
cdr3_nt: TGTGCCAGCAGTTTATTTGGCGGGACTAGTGCCTACGAGCAGTACTTC

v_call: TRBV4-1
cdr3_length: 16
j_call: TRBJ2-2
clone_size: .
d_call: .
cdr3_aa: CASSLYAQGYTGELFF
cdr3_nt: TGCGCCAGCAGCCTCTATGCCCAGGGCTACACCGGGGAGCTGTTTTTT

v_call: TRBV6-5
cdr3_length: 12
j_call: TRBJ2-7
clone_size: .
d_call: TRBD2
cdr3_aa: CASSPRGVEQYF
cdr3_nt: TGTGCCAGCAGTCCCCGGGGGGTCGAGCAGTACTTC

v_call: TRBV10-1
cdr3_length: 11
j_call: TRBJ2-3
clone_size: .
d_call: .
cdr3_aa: CASSVTDTQYF
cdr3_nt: TGCGCCAGCAGTGTAACAGATACGCAGTATTTT

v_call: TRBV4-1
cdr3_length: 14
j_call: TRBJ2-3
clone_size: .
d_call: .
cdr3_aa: CASSQGGSADTQYF
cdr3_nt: TGCGCCAGCAGCCAAGGAGGTTCCGCAGATACGCAGTATTTT

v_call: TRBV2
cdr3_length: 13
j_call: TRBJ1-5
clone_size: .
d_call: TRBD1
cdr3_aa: CASTRTGDQPQHF
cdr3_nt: TGTGCCAGCACCCGGACAGGGGATCAGCCCCAGCATTTT

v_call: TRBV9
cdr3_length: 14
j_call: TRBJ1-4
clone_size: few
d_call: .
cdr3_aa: CASSPGLTLEKLFF
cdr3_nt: TGTGCCAGCAGCCCCGGGTTGACTCTGGAAAAACTGTTTTTT

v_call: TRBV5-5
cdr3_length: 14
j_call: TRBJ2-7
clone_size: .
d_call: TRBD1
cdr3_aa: CASSLVGQAYEQYF
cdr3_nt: TGTGCCAGCAGCTTGGTGGGACAGGCATACGAGCAGTACTTC

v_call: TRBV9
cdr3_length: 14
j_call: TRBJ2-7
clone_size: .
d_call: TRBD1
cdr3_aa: CASSVGQGLYEQYF
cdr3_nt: TGTGCCAGCAGCGTGGGACAGGGTCTCTACGAGCAGTACTTC

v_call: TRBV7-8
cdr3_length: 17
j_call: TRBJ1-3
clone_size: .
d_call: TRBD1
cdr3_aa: CASSSLTGGDSGNTIYF
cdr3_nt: TGTGCCAGCAGCTCGCTCACAGGGGGGGACTCTGGAAACACCATATATTTT

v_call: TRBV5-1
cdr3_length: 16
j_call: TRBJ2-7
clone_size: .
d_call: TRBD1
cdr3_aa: CASSLASDRGTYEQYF
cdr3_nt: TGCGCCAGCAGCTTGGCCTCGGACAGGGGGACCTACGAGCAGTACTTC

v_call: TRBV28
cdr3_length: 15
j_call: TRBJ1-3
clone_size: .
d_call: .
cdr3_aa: CASSPTGHLGDTIYF
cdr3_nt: TGTGCCAGCAGTCCGACAGGACACCTTGGCGACACCATATATTTT

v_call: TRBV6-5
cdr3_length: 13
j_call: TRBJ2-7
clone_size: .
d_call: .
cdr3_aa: CASSYQGSYEQYF
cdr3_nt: TGTGCCAGCAGTTACCAGGGCTCCTACGAGCAGTACTTC

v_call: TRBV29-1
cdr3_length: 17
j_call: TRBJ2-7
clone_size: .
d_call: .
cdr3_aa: CSAQGAGVSTSSYEQYF
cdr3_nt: TGCAGCGCCCAGGGGGCGGGAGTTTCTACGAGCTCCTACGAGCAGTACTTC

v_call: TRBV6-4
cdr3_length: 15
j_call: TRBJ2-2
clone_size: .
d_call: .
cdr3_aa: CASSMDSMNTGELFF
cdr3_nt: TGTGCCAGCAGTATGGACAGCATGAACACCGGGGAGCTGTTTTTT

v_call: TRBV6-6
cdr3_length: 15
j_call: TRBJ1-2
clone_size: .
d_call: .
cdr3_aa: CASRDGRTRNYGYTF
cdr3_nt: TGTGCCAGCAGGGACGGACGGACAAGAAACTATGGCTACACCTTC

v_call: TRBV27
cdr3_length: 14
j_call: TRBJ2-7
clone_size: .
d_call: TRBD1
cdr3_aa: CASSPQTGGGEQYF
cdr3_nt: TGTGCCAGCAGTCCTCAGACAGGGGGCGGCGAGCAGTACTTC

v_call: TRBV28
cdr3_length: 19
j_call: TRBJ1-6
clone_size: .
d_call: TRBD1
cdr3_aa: CASSLLGTGGEPYNSPLHF
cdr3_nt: TGTGCCAGCAGTTTACTAGGGACAGGGGGCGAACCCTATAATTCACCCCTCCACTTT

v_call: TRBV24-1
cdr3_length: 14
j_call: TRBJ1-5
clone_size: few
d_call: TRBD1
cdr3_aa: CATSDTGVSQPQHF
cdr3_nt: TGTGCCACCAGTGATACAGGGGTGTCACAGCCCCAGCATTTT

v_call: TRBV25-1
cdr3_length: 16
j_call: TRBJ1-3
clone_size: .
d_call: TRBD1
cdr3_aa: CASSLGREGARNTIYF
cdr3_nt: TGTGCCAGCAGTTTAGGCCGGGAGGGGGCAAGAAACACCATATATTTT

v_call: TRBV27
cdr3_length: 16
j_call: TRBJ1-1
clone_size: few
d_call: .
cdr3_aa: CASSPTRTQRNTEAFF
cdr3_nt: TGTGCCAGCAGTCCAACCAGGACTCAGAGGAACACTGAAGCTTTCTTT

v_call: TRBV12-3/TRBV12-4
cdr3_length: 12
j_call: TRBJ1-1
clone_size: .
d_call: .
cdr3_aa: CASSLSGTEAFF
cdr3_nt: TGTGCCAGCAGTTTATCGGGCACTGAAGCTTTCTTT

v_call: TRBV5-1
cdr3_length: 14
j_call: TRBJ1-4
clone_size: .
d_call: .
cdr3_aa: CASSFAGLDEKLFF
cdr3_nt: TGCGCCAGCAGCTTCGCAGGATTAGATGAAAAACTGTTTTTT

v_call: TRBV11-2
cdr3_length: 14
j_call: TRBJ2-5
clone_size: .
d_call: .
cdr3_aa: CASSPRGPQETQYF
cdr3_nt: TGTGCCAGCAGCCCCCGGGGTCCCCAAGAGACCCAGTACTTC

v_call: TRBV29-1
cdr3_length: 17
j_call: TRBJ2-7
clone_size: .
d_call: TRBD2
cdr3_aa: CSVGGLAGGPLSYEQYF
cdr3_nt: TGCAGCGTTGGCGGACTAGCGGGAGGGCCTCTCTCCTACGAGCAGTACTTC

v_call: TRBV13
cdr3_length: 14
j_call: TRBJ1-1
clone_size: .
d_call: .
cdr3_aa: CASSSTEEGTEAFF
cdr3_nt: TGTGCCAGCAGCTCCACAGAGGAGGGCACTGAAGCTTTCTTT

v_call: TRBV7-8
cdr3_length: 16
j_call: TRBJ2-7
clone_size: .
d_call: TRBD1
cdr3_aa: CASSRLGQGQFNEQYF
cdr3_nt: TGTGCCAGCAGCAGACTCGGACAGGGCCAGTTCAACGAGCAGTACTTC

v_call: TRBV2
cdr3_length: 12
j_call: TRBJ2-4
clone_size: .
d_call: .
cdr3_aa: CASSVSLNIQYF
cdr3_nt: TGTGCCAGCAGTGTCTCCTTAAACATTCAGTACTTC

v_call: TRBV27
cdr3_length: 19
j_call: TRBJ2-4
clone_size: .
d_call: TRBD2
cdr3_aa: CASSAWGGLASLAKNIQYF
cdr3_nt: TGTGCCAGCAGCGCCTGGGGTGGACTAGCGTCTCTAGCCAAAAACATTCAGTACTTC

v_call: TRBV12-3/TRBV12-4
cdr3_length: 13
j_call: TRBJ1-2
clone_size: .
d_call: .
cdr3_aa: CASSLQGKGGYTF
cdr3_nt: TGTGCCAGCAGCCTTCAGGGGAAAGGTGGCTACACCTTC

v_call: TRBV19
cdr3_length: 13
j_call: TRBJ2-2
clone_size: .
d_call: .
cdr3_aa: CASRGTNTGELFF
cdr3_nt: TGTGCCAGTCGGGGAACGAACACCGGGGAGCTGTTTTTT

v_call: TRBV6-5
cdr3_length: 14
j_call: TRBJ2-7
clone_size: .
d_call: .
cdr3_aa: CASTSYLRGYEQYF
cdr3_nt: TGTGCCAGCACCAGTTATCTCAGGGGCTACGAGCAGTACTTC